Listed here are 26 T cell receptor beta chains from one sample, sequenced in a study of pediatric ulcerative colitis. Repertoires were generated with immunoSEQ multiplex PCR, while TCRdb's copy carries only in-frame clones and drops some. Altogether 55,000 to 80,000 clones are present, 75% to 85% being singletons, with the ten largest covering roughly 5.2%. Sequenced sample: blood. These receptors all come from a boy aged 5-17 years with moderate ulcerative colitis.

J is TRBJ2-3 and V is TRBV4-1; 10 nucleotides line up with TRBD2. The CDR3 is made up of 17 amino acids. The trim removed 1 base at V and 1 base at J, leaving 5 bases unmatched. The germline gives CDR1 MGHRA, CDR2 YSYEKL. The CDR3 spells CASSQVDSGGRTDTQYF. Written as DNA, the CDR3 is TGCGCCAGCAGCCAAGTGGATAGCGGGGGGCGCACAGATACGCAGTATTTT.

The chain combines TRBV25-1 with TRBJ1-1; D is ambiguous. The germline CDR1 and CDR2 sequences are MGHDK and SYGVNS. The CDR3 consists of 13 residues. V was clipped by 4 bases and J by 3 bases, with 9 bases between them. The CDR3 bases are TGTGCCAGCAGTGGCATTGGGCACACTGAAGCTTTCTTT. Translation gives CASSGIGHTEAFF.

The CDR3 loop is CASSIGDRLEQYF. The CDR3 DNA is TGTGCCAGTAGTATCGGGGACAGGCTCGAGCAGTACTTC. V and J are TRBV19 and TRBJ2-7; 8 nucleotides line up with TRBD1. V was pared by 3 bases and J by 6 bases, with 4 bases of the junction left unmatched. This CDR3 comprises 13 residues. CDR1 is LNHDA, CDR2 SQIVND, per germline (reference sequence).

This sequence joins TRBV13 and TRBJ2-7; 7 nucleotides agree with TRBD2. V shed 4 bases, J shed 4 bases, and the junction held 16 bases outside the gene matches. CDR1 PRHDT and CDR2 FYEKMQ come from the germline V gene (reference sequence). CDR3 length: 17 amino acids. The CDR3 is CASSSLGGLRGGYEQYF. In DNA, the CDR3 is TGTGCCAGCAGCTCACTCGGGGGGTTGCGGGGTGGTTACGAGCAGTACTTC.

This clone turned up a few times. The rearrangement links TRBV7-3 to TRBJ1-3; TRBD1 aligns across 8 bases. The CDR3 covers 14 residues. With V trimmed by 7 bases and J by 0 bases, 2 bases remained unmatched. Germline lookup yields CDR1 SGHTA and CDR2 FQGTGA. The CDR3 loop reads CASTDRGSGNTIYF. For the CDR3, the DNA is TGTGCCAGCACCGACAGGGGCTCTGGAAACACCATATATTTT. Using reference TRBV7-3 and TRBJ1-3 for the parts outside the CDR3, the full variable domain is GAGVSQTPSNKVTEKGKYVELRCDPISGHTALYWYRQSLGQGPEFLIYFQGTGAADDSGLPNDRFFAVRPEGSVSTLKIQRTERGDSAVYLCASTDRGSGNTIYFGEGSWLTVV.

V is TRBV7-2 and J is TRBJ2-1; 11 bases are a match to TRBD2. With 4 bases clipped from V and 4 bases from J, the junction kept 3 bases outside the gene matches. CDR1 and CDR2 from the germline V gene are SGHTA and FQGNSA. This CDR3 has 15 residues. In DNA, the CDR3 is TGTGCCAGCAGCTGGGCTAGCGGGGGGTACAATGAGCAGTTCTTC. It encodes CASSWASGGYNEQFF.

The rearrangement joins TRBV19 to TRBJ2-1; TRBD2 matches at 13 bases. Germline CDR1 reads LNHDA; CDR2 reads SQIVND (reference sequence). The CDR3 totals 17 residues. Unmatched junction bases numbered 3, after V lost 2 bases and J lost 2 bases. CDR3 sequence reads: CASSIRLAGGTYNEQFF. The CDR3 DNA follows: TGTGCCAGTAGTATAAGACTAGCGGGGGGCACCTACAATGAGCAGTTCTTC.

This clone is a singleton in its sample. The CDR3 coding sequence is TGTGCCAGCAGCCAAGTCACCGGGGAGCTGTTTTTT. This encodes CASSQVTGELFF. The chain combines TRBV7-9 with TRBJ2-2; D not certain. Trimming stripped 5 bases from V and 4 bases from J, with 5 bases between. Germline assignment: CDR1 SEHNR and CDR2 FQNEAQ (reference sequence). This CDR3 is 12 amino acids long.

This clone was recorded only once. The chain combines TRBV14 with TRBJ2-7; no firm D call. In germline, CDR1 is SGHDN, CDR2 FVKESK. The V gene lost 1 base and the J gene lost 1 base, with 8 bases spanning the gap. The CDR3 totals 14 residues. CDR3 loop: CASSQVIQSYEQYF. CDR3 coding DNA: TGTGCCAGCAGCCAAGTAATTCAATCCTACGAGCAGTACTTC.

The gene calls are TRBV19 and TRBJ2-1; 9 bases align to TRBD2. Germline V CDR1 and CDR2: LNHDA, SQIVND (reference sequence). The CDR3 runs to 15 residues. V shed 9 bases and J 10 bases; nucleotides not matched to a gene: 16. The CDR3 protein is CASLGGVAGEREQFF. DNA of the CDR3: TGTGCCAGCCTCGGGGGGGTAGCGGGAGAGAGAGAGCAGTTCTTC.

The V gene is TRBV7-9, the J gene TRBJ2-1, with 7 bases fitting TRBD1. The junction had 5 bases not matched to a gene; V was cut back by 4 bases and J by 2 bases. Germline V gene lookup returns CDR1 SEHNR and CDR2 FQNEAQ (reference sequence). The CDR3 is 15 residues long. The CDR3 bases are TGTGCCAGCAGCTCACAGGGGAAGACCTACAATGAGCAGTTCTTC. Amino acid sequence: CASSSQGKTYNEQFF.

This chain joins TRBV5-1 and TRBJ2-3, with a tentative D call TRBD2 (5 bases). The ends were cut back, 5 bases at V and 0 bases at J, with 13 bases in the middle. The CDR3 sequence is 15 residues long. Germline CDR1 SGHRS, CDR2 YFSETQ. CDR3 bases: TGCGCCAGCAGGGTACAGCCGGGGAGCACAGATACGCAGTATTTT. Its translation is CASRVQPGSTDTQYF.

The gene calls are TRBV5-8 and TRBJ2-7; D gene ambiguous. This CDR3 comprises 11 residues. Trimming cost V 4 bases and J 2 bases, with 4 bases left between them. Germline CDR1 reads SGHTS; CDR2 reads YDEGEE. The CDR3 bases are TGTGCCAGCAGCGCGACCTACGAGCAGTACTTC. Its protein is CASSATYEQYF. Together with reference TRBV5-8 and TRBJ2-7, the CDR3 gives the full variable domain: EAGVTQSPTHLIKTRGQQATLRCSPISGHTSVYWYQQALGLGLQFLLWYDEGEERNRGNFPPRFSGRQFPNYSSELNVNALELEDSALYLCASSATYEQYFGPGTRLTVT.

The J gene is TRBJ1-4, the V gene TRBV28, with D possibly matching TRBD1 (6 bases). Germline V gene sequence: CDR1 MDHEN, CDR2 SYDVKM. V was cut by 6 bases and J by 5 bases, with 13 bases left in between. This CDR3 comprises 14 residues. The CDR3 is CASRTGTRNEKLFF. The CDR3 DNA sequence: TGTGCCAGCAGGACCGGGACAAGAAATGAAAAACTGTTTTTT.

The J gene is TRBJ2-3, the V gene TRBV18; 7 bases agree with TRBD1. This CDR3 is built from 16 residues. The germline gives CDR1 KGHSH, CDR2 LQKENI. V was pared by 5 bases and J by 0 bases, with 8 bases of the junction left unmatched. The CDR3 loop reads CASSSDRVTSTDTQYF. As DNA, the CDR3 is TGTGCCAGCTCATCAGACAGGGTGACTAGCACAGATACGCAGTATTTT.

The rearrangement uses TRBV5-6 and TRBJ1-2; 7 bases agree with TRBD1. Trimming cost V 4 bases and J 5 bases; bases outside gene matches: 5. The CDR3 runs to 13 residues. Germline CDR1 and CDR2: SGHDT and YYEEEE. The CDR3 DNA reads TGTGCCAGCAGCCCAAAGACAGGGTATGGCTACACCTTC. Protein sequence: CASSPKTGYGYTF.

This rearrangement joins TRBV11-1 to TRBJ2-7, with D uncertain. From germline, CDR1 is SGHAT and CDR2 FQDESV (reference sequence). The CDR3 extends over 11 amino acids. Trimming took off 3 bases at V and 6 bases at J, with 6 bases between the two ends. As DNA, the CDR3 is TGTGCCAGCAGCTTCAGTGTCGAGCAGTACTTC. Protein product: CASSFSVEQYF.

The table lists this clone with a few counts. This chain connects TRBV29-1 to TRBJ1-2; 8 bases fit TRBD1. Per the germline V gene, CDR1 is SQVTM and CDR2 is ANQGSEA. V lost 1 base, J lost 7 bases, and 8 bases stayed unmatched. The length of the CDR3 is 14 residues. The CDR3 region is CSVEAGQGAGGYTF. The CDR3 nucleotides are TGCAGCGTTGAAGCCGGACAGGGCGCAGGTGGCTACACCTTC.

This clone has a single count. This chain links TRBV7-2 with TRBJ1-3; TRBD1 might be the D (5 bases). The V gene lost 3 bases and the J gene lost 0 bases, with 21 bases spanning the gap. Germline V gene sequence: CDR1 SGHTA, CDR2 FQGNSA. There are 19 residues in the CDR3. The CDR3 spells CASSFRFSQGKGSGNTIYF. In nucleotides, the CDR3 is TGTGCCAGCAGCTTCCGTTTTTCCCAGGGAAAGGGCTCTGGAAACACCATATATTTT.

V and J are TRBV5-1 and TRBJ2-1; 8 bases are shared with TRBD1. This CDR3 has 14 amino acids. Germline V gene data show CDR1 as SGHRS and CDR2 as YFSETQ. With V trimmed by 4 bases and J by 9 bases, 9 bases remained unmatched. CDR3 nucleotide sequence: TGCGCCAGCAGCCCACCGCAGGGGGCTACTGAGCAGTTCTTC. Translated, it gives CASSPPQGATEQFF.

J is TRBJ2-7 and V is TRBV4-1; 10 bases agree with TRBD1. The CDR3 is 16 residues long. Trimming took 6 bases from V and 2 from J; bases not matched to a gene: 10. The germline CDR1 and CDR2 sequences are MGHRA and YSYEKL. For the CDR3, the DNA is TGCGCCAGCAGGGCCAGGAGGACAGGGGGGACCTACGAGCAGTACTTC. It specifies CASRARRTGGTYEQYF.

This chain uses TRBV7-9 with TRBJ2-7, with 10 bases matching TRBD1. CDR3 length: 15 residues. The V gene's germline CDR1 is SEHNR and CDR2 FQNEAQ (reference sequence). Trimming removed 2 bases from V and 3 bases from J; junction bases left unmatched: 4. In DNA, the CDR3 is TGTGCCAGCAGCTTATCCGGGACAGGGGTCTACGAGCAGTACTTC. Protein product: CASSLSGTGVYEQYF.

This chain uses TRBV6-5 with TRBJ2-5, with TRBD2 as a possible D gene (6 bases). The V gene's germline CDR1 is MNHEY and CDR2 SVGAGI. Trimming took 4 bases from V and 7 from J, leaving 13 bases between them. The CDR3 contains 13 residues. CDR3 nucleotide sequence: TGTGCCAGCAGTTTCGAGGGAGGTGGGACCCAGTACTTC. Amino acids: CASSFEGGGTQYF.

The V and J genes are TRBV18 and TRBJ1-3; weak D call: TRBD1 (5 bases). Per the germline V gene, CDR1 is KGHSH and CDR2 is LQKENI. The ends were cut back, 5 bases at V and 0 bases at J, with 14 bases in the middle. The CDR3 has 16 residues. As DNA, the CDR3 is TGTGCCAGCTCAGGGGCTGGGGAGCTCTCTGGAAACACCATATATTTT. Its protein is CASSGAGELSGNTIYF.

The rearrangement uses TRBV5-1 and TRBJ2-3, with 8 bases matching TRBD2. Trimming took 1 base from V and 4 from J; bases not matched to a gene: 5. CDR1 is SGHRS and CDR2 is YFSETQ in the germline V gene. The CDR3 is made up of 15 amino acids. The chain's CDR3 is CASSLSLAEADTQYF. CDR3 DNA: TGCGCCAGCAGCTTGTCACTAGCGGAAGCAGATACGCAGTATTTT.

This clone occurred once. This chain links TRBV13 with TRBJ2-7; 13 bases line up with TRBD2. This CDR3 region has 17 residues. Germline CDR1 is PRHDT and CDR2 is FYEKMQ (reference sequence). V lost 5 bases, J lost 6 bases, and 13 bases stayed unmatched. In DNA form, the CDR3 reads TGTGCCAGCAGCCCTAGCACGACTAGCGGGGGGTTTTTCGAGCAGTACTTC. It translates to CASSPSTTSGGFFEQYF.